This T cell receptor (beta chain) is drawn from a study of T cell repertoires in aging, cancer and after chemotherapy (dated by TCRdb to about 2019). Broadly, across the study: Six donor age groups were covered, ranging from 30 or younger up to 70 or older, and each group contained at least three individuals. Control TCR repertoires from healthy donors were recorded across several months to years, and re-sampling revealed clear clonal overlap. The full dataset contained roughly 8.8 million TCR reads. To examine immunoaging and T cell reconstitution after chemotherapy, the study profiled TCR beta repertoires in peripheral blood from healthy donors and cancer patients. The cohort comprised 200 to 250 cancer patients, more than 85 with hematological and over 110 with solid cancers, plus 95 healthy donors as a reference group.

Overall results and qualifications from the work: According to the authors, the repertoire data do not permit conclusions about immunological memory after chemotherapy. Compared with age-matched healthy donors, untreated patients with hematological or solid cancers had significantly lower TCR diversity and higher clonality in blood. In both cancer cohorts, the median generation probability rose over the chemotherapy interval, which suggests that the repertoire was reconstituted through rebound thymic output. Declining TCR diversity with age in healthy donors was mainly explained by loss of richness; in cancer patients, loss of evenness also contributed.

Rearranged TRB sequences spanning V, D and J segments were amplified in a multiplex touch-down PCR with a mixed TRB-A/B primer pool. Illumina adapters and sample indices were attached to the amplicons through two consecutive PCR reactions run with Phusion HS II polymerase. After gel purification with the NucleoSpin Gel and PCR Clean-up kit, the amplicons were checked using Qubit and an Agilent 2100 Bioanalyzer. The libraries were sequenced on an Illumina MiSeq with 600-cycle, single-indexed, paired-end runs. In the authors' own workflow: TRB sequences were processed with MiXCR versions 2.12 and 3.0.5. Each unique CDR3 nucleotide sequence was treated as one clone, and only productive sequences with two or more reads were kept. The repertoire metrics were Shannon diversity, evenness, clonality (calculated as one minus evenness), and diversity profiles parameterized by alpha from 0 to 5. The IGoR algorithm was used to compute generation probabilities of clones in paired pre- and post-chemotherapy samples. TCRdb itself trimmed the public reads at Q25 with fastp, ran MiXCR and retained productive beta chains. CDR3 protein duplicates are merged, each entry listing the most common genes and DNA. The V and J calls reflect TCRdb's pipeline rather than the authors' work. The sample table lists 13,000 or so distinct CDR3 sequences, about a quarter of them with a count of one. The ten largest clones take up about 48% of the sample.

TCR beta rearrangements were amplified from genomic DNA extracted from peripheral blood rather than from sorted cells or RNA. Regarding this clonotype: Its cognate antigen has yet to be identified. This may stem from a read error, because a much larger clone lies one nucleotide away.

CDR1 and CDR2 are read off the germline V gene (reference sequence) as MNHEY and SMNVEV. The CDR3 spans 13 residues, from the cysteine through the phenylalanine. The entry retains the CDR3 DNA only, 39 bases that are in frame from base 1. The chain links TRBV27 with TRBJ1-4; confidence is insufficient to name the D gene. The clonotype originates from a human donor in good health. Specimen: blood. The CDR3 here reads CAGSLAPYEKLFF. In nucleotides, the sequence is TGTGCCGGCAGTTTAGCCCCTTATGAAAAACTGTTTTTT. With the rest looked up from the reference TRBV27 and TRBJ1-4 genes rather than sequenced, the full variable domain is EAQVTQNPRYLITVTGKKLTVTCSQNMNHEYMSWYRQDPGLGLRQIYYSMNVEVTDKGDVPEGYKVSRKEKRNFPLILESPSPNQTSLYFCAGSLAPYEKLFFGSGTQLSVL.